The text below deals with one T cell receptor beta chain. This record comes from a study of blood T cell repertoires in COVID-19. Authors' processing steps: For nucleated cells, counts were estimated from reference gene primer amplification. The assay was immunoSEQ multiplex PCR, and TCRdb's table has in-frame clones only and misses some. The D gene and trimming were derived from the DNA, and the V and J assignments and clone size from that table. The table has 200,000 to 250,000 clones, approximately 85% seen once. Sequenced: peripheral blood. This TCR derives from a woman aged 80 or over with COVID-19, enrolled during active disease.

The CDR3, as DNA: TGTGCCAGCAGCGTAGCCTCGGGGGTCAACACTGAAGCTTTCTTT. Its protein product is CASSVASGVNTEAFF. V and J are TRBV9 and TRBJ1-1; a weak D match, TRBD1 (5 bases). This CDR3 has 15 residues. The V and J ends lost 0 bases and 2 bases respectively, with 11 bases between them. From germline, CDR1 is SGDLS and CDR2 YYNGEE. Using reference TRBV9 and TRBJ1-1 for the parts outside the CDR3, the full variable domain is DSGVTQTPKHLITATGQRVTLRCSPRSGDLSVYWYQQSLDQGLQFLIQYYNGEERAKGNILERFSAQQFPDLHSELNLSSLELGDSALYFCASSVASGVNTEAFFGQGTRLTVV.